What follows describes a single T cell receptor (beta chain). Its antigen is currently not known. Within one base of it there is no much larger clone, and no base qualities were kept. After extraction using the QIAamp DNA Blood Mini Kit, genomic DNA was sent off for immunoSEQ repertoire analysis. A standard quantity of genomic DNA template was used for amplification of CDR3 regions by multiplex PCR. The PCR products underwent sequencing on an Illumina platform. Per the original workflow: Sequences were mapped to a reference, using V, D and J gene definitions from IMGT. Closely related sequences were merged by a nearest-neighbor clustering algorithm so that PCR and sequencing errors were removed. V, D and J usage was analyzed in productive unique and total sequences using ImmunoSEQ Analyzer tools and R version 3.6.1. This is the immuneACCESS table as TCRdb keeps it, with only in-frame sequences that have V and J called. A part of the clones is gone; compared with another copy, unresolved V genes explain less than half, and the rest is unexplained. For V, J and clone size, that table is used; D and trimming come from the DNA. This sample comprises about 840 clones, around nine tenths of them detected only once. Jointly, the top ten make up about 2% of the sample.

The source of the sample is a study of immunodeficiency (dated by TCRdb to the late 2010s). In terms of the full investigation: Repertoire analysis was done to look for VDJ recombination defects and oligoclonality.

Before TCR sequencing, CD3+CD4+ T cells were sorted out of fresh PBMCs. General findings and caveats noted by the study authors: In the entropy comparisons of patients versus healthy controls, patients were shown as n=3 (open circles), and an effect on thymic development was only suggested as possible. Based on top-100 and total clonotype frequencies, severe oligoclonality showed up in patient CD8+ T cells, whereas patient CD4+ T cells did not show severe oligoclonality. CD4+ T cell V-J pairing and productive entropy appeared similar between patients and controls.

The CDR3, from cysteine to phenylalanine, totals 13 residues. Here the CDR3 DNA is all that survives: 39 bases in frame from base 1. CDR1 and CDR2 were assigned from the germline V gene as MGHDK and SYGVNS. V drops 6 bases and J drops 5 bases, leaving 13 bases in between. Sequencing used CD4+ T cells from blood. In this chain, TRBV25-1 is recombined with TRBJ2-5, with the D gene not confidently named. This TCR was sampled from a human donor in good health. CDR3 sequence: CASRTWVEETQYF. The nucleotide sequence reads as follows: TGTGCCAGCAGGACCTGGGTCGAGGAGACCCAGTACTTC.